This T cell receptor beta chain was observed in a study of T-cell reconstitution after alpha-beta-depleted transplantation in children. The sample holds many counts of this clonotype. Preparation of the TCRbeta library involved a method that used unique molecular identifiers. TCRdb called the PCR reads again in MiXCR, with one record for every CDR3 protein. The sample has 450,000 to 500,000 distinct CDR3 sequences, approximately 12% seen once. V lost 6 bases and J 1 base, leaving 9 bases between the germline ends. Germline values: CDR1 SQVTM, CDR2 ANQGSEA. This CDR3 spans 13 amino acids. This sequence joins TRBV29-1 and TRBJ2-2; TRBD2 might be the D (5 bases). The sequence was collected from a human donor who donated a stem cell graft to a child with combined immunodeficiency. The specimen was PBMCs from the stem cell graft donor, collected from the stem cell graft. CDR3 bases: TGCAGCGTCGCCCGGGAGAACACCGGGGAGCTGTTTTTT. It specifies CSVARENTGELFF.